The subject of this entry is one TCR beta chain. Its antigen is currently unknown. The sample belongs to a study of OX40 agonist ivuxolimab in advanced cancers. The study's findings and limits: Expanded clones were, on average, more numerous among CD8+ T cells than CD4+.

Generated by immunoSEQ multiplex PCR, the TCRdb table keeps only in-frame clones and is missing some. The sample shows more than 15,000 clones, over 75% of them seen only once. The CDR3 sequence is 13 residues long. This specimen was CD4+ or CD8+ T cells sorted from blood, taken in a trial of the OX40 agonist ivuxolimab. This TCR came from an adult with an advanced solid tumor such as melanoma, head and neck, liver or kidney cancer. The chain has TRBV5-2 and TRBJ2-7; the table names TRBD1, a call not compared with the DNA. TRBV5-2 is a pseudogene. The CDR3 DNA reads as TGTGCCAGCAGCTTGTTGGCAGGGTACGAGCAGTACTTC. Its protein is CASSLLAGYEQYF.